What follows are 9 T cell receptor beta chains derived from one specimen sequenced in a study of response to subunit inactivated influenza vaccine. Via MiXCR, TCRdb re-called the RT-PCR reads, giving one row per CDR3 protein. The sample shows more than 550,000 distinct CDR3 sequences, about an eighth of them seen only once. The sequences come from PBMCs from blood, collected on the day of vaccination. All receptors derive from a man aged 45-65 years who received an inactivated influenza vaccine.

The chain carries TRBV13 and TRBJ2-5; 7 bases map to TRBD2. V lost 0 bases and J lost 3; bases outside the gene matches: 1. This CDR3 is built from 14 residues. Per germline, CDR1 PRHDT and CDR2 FYEKMQ (reference sequence). The CDR3 region has the DNA TGTGCCAGCAGCTTAGGGGGGGGGAAAGAGACCCAGTACTTC. This encodes CASSLGGGKETQYF.

This clonotype was seen ten or more times. The chain is built from TRBV28 and TRBJ2-1; D is possibly TRBD1 or TRBD2 (5 bases each). Trimming stripped 5 bases from V and 2 bases from J, with 16 bases between. Per the germline V gene, CDR1 is MDHEN and CDR2 is SYDVKM. CDR3 size: 16 residues. The CDR3 region has the DNA TGTGCCAGCAGTCCATGGACGGGACCTACCTACAATGAGCAGTTCTTC. Its translation: CASSPWTGPTYNEQFF.

The J gene is TRBJ2-4, the V gene TRBV19; 9 nucleotides align to TRBD1. The CDR3 is 15 residues long. Germline trimming cut 7 bases from V and 1 base from J; bases unmatched to any gene: 5. Germline values: CDR1 LNHDA, CDR2 SQIVND (reference sequence). Here the CDR3 reads CASTRQGDAKNIQYF. The CDR3 bases are TGTGCCAGTACTAGACAGGGGGACGCCAAAAACATTCAGTACTTC.

The V and J genes are TRBV29-1 and TRBJ1-2; no reliable D call. Trimming pared 7 bases from V and 6 bases from J, leaving 15 bases between. The length of the CDR3 is 12 residues. Germline V lookup: CDR1 SQVTM, CDR2 ANQGSEA. CDR3 in DNA: TGCAGCGATAGGACCCTTAGTCATGGCTACACCTTC. Its protein product is CSDRTLSHGYTF.

The chain carries TRBV30 and TRBJ2-2, with D possibly called TRBD1 or TRBD2 (5 bases each). The V gene lost 2 bases and the J gene lost 1 base, with 14 bases spanning the gap. The germline CDR1 and CDR2 sequences are GTSNPN and SVGIG (reference sequence). The CDR3 runs to 16 residues. CDR3 nucleotides: TGTGCCTGGAGTTTTAGGGGCGCGGGGAACACCGGGGAGCTGTTTTTT. It encodes CAWSFRGAGNTGELFF.

The chain joins TRBV12-3 or TRBV12-4 to TRBJ2-1; D unresolved. The CDR3 is 13 residues long. The germline V and J ends were trimmed by 3 bases and 5 bases, with 8 bases remaining between them. The CDR3 reads CASSFNLNNEQFF. CDR3 DNA sequence: TGTGCCAGCAGTTTTAATTTGAACAATGAGCAGTTCTTC.

The V and J genes are TRBV11-2 and TRBJ2-1; TRBD1 might be the D (5 bases). The CDR3 loop spans 15 amino acids. Trimming took 5 bases from V and 2 from J, leaving 13 bases between them. CDR1 and CDR2 (germline): SGHAT, FQNNGV. The CDR3 DNA sequence: TGTGCCAGCAGCCCAACGACAGAAGCCTACAATGAGCAGTTCTTC. It encodes CASSPTTEAYNEQFF.

This clonotype has more than one count but fewer than ten. The V gene is TRBV3-1, the J gene TRBJ2-4; 12 nucleotides agree with TRBD2. CDR3 length: 17 residues. V shed 5 bases and J 1 base; nucleotides not matched to a gene: 6. The V gene's germline CDR1 is LGHDT and CDR2 YNNKEL (reference sequence). The CDR3 region is CASSGRGLAGAKNIQYF. CDR3 bases: TGTGCCAGCAGCGGACGGGGACTAGCGGGTGCCAAAAACATTCAGTACTTC.

The V and J genes are TRBV20-1 and TRBJ1-6; a possible D gene is TRBD1 (5 bases). The CDR3 covers 12 residues. The V and J ends lost 5 bases and 14 bases respectively, with 16 bases between them. Germline CDR1 reads DFQATT; CDR2 reads SNEGSKA (reference sequence). The CDR3 sequence: CSAPGTDVALHF. CDR3 nucleotide sequence: TGCAGTGCTCCCGGGACTGATGTCGCCCTCCACTTT.